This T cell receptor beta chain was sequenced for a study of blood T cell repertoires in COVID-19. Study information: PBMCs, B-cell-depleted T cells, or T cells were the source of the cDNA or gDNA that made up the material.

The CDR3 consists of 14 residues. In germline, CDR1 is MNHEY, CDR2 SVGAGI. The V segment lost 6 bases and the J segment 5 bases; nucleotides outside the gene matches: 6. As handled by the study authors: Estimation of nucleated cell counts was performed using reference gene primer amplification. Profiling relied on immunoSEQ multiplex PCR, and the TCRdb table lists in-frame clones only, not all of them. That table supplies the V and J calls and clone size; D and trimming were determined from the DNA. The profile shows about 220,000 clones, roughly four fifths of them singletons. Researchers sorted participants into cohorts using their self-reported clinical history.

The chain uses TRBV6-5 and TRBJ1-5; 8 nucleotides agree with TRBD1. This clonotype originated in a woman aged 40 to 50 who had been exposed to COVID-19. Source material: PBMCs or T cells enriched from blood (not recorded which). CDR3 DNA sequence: TGTGCCAGCAGATCAACAGGGGGGCATCAGCCCCAGCATTTT. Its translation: CASRSTGGHQPQHF.